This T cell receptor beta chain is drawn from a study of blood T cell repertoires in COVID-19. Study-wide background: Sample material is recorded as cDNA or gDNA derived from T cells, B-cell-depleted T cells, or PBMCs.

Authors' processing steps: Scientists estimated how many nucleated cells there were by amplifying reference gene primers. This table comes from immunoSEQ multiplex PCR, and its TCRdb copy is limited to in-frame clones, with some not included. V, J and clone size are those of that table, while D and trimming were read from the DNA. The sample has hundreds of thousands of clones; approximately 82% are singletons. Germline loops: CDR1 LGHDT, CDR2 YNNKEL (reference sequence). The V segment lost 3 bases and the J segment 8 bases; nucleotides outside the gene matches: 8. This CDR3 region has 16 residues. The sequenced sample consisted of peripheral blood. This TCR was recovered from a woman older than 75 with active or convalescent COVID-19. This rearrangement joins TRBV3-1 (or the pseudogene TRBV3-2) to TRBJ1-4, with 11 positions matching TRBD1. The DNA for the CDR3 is TGTGCCAGCAGCCATCAACGGGGGACAGGGGGGGAAAAACTGTTTTTT. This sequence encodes CASSHQRGTGGEKLFF.